This T cell receptor beta chain is drawn from a study of regulatory T cells in long-lasting Graves disease. Germline-derived CDR1 and CDR2 are ENHRY and SYGVKD. Trimming took off 3 bases at V and 7 bases at J, with 13 bases between the two ends. The CDR3 runs to 14 residues. TCR beta libraries were built with iRepertoire HTBI primers and Arm-PCR of CDR3 regions. Using its own MiXCR run on the multiplex PCR reads, TCRdb lists one record per CDR3 protein. Of 680,000 or so distinct CDR3 sequences listed, roughly 15% are singletons. As for time point: newly diagnosed GD, antithyroid drugs for less than 3 months. There was RNA extracted from PBMCs, and the TCR library was made from it. Diagnoses of Graves' disease were made by American Thyroid Association guidelines. This same sample was also taken into another study, of T cells in Graves' hyperthyroidism and ophthalmopathy. This second report adds: Uncontrolled infection, other autoimmune disease, pregnancy or lactation disqualified patients from enrolment. Clinical symptoms, serum thyroxine and TRAb, thyroid ultrasound and orbital computed tomography together formed the diagnostic basis. With the HTBI primer set, the TCR CDR3 went through a first round of RT-PCR.

This specimen consisted of peripheral blood mononuclear cells (PBMCs), obtained at new diagnosis, from a patient treated with antithyroid drugs. The receptor was derived from a woman aged 25 to 39 with Graves disease. This sequence joins TRBV10-3 and TRBJ2-1; the D gene is possibly TRBD1 (6 bases). CDR3 sequence (DNA): TGTGCCATCAGTGAACGGGACACAAGTAATGAGCAGTTCTTC. Its protein is CAISERDTSNEQFF.